This TCR beta chain was recovered during a study of blood T cell repertoires in COVID-19. Study-wide background: Italy, Spain and the United States were the sources of the convalescent and acute COVID-19 samples.

Germline V gives CDR1 LGHDT, CDR2 YNNKEL (reference sequence). V dropped 0 bases and J dropped 6 bases, with 11 bases sitting between them. The length of the CDR3 is 14 residues. Authors' analysis steps: Scientists estimated how many nucleated cells there were by amplifying reference gene primers. Clones were sequenced by immunoSEQ multiplex PCR, and TCRdb holds only the in-frame ones, with some missing. V, J and clone size reflect that table, while D and trimming were determined from the DNA. This table holds approximately 150,000 clones, over 80% found once. Sequencing was carried out using peripheral blood. This TCR came from a woman aged 45-60 years with acute or convalescent COVID-19. The chain is built from TRBV3-1 (or the pseudogene TRBV3-2) and TRBJ1-1; tentatively, D is TRBD1 (5 bases). CDR3: CASSQDYPGSEAFF. CDR3 in DNA: TGTGCCAGCAGCCAAGATTACCCAGGGTCTGAAGCTTTCTTT.